What follows describes a single T cell receptor (beta chain). Its antigen is undetermined. Trimming left V 3 bases short and J 7 bases short, with 19 bases between. From germline, CDR1 is MGHDK and CDR2 SYGVNS. The CDR3 runs to 16 residues. Repertoires were generated with immunoSEQ multiplex PCR, while TCRdb's copy carries only in-frame clones and drops some. Of roughly 110,000 clones listed, 87% are singletons. This sample was included in a study of graft-versus-host responses after intestinal transplantation. Sequenced material: unstimulated CD4+ T cells sorted from spleen or lymph node cells, taken before transplant. The sequence was collected from a human donor who was the organ donor for an intestinal transplant. This chain links TRBV25-1 with TRBJ1-3; possible D gene TRBD1, 6 bases. The CDR3 bases are TGTGCCAGCAGTGAGCCCTTCGGGACAAGAGGTAACACCATATATTTT. This sequence encodes CASSEPFGTRGNTIYF.